This TCR beta chain was profiled in a study of CD8 T cells in Susac syndrome. CD8+ and CD4+ blood T cells underwent TCR beta sequencing. Controls matched for age and sex were healthy donors. The authors negatively isolated CD8+ and CD4+ T cells and FACS-enriched TEMRA cells. RNA in amounts of about 0.45 to 1 ug was reverse transcribed with random hexamers. MiXCR was run by TCRdb on the immunoSEQ multiplex PCR reads, yielding one entry per CDR3 protein. The sample includes about 85,000 distinct CDR3 sequences, approximately 94% of them seen just once. The CDR3 is 15 amino acids. The V end lost 5 bases, the J end lost 1 base, and 10 bases lay between the germline ends. Germline V CDR1 and CDR2: SGDLS, YYNGEE.

The origin of this receptor is a human donor in good health. The specimen was CD8+ T cells from PBMCs. The chain joins TRBV9 to TRBJ2-6, with D possibly being TRBD1 (5 bases). The CDR3 region is CASSGAVSGANVLTF. In DNA form, the CDR3 reads TGTGCCAGCAGTGGGGCGGTGTCTGGGGCCAACGTCCTGACTTTC.